This T cell receptor beta chain was sequenced for a study of response to subunit inactivated influenza vaccine. The germline gives CDR1 LGHNA, CDR2 YNFKEQ. This CDR3 region has 16 residues. Trimming stripped 0 bases from V and 4 bases from J, with 16 bases between. TCRdb independently ran MiXCR on the RT-PCR reads; one entry per CDR3 protein. Altogether some 520,000 distinct CDR3 sequences are present, 16% being singletons, with the ten largest covering about 3%. This clonotype turned up a few times. This rearrangement joins TRBV4-2 to TRBJ2-7; D possibly uses TRBD1 or TRBD2 (6 bases each). The specimen was CD4+ T cells sorted from PBMCs, collected around 25 months after vaccination. The receptor's source is a man in his fifties or sixties who received an inactivated influenza vaccine. Written as DNA, the CDR3 is TGTGCCAGCAGCCAAGAGGGGGGCGGACACCTATACGAGCAGTACTTC. It codes for CASSQEGGGHLYEQYF.